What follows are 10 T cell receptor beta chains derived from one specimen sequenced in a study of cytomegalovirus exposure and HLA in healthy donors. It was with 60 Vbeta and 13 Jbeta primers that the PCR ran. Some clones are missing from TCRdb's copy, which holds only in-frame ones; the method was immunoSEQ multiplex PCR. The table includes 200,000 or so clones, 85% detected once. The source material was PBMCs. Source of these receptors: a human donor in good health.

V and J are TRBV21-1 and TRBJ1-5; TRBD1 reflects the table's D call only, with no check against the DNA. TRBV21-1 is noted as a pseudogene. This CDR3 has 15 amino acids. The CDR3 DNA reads TGTGCCAGCAGCATCCGGGACAGGGGGAATCAGCCCCAGCATTTT. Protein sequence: CASSIRDRGNQPQHF.

The CDR3, as DNA: TGTGCCAGCGGGTTGGACAGGGGGATTGTCGTAGCGGGGGCATCCTACGAGCAGTACTTC. Translation gives CASGLDRGIVVAGASYEQYF. The rearrangement links TRBV28 to TRBJ2-7; D is possibly TRBD1 (10 bases). Germline V gene data show CDR1 as MDHEN and CDR2 as SYDVKM. CDR3 length: 20 amino acids. V was shortened by 8 bases and J by 1 base, with 33 bases between the two germline ends.

CDR3 loop: CASSLSPIGAGGPYEQYF. The CDR3 nucleotides read TGCGCCAGCAGCCTCTCCCCCATAGGAGCGGGAGGGCCCTACGAGCAGTACTTC. This chain links TRBV4-1 with TRBJ2-7; 10 bases line up with TRBD2. J lost 2 bases, V lost 4 bases, and 14 bases had no gene match. This CDR3 has 18 amino acids. Germline loops: CDR1 MGHRA, CDR2 YSYEKL.

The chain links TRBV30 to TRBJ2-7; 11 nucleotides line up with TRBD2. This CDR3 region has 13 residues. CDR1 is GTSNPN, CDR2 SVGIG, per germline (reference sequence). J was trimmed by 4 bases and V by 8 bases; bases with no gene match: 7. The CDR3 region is CAGGLAVGYEQYF. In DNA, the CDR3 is TGTGCCGGGGGACTAGCGGTTGGATACGAGCAGTACTTC.

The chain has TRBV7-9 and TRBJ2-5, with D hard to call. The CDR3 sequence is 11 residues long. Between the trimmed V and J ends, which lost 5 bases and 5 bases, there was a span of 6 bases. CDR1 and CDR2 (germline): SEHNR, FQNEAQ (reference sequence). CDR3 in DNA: TGTGCCAGCAGCGACGGGGAGACCCAGTACTTC. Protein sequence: CASSDGETQYF.

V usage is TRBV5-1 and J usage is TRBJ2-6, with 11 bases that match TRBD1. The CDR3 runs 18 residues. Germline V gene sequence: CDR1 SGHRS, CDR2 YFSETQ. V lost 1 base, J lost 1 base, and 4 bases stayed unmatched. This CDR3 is CASSLRGQGESGANVLTF. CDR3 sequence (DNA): TGCGCCAGCAGCTTGAGGGGACAGGGGGAATCTGGGGCCAACGTCCTGACTTTC.

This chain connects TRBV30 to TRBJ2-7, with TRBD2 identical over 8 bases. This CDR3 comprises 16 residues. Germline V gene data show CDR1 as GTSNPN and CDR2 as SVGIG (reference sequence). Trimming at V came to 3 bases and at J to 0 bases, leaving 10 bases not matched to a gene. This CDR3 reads CAWRGALAVSSYEQYF. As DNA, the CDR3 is TGTGCCTGGAGGGGGGCACTAGCGGTTAGCTCCTACGAGCAGTACTTC.

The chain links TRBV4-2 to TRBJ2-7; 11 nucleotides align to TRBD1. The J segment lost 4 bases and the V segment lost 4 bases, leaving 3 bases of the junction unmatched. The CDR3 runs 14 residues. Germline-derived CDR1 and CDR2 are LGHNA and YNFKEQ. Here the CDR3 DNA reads TGTGCCAGCAGCCGGGGGACAGGGGGATACGAGCAGTACTTC. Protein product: CASSRGTGGYEQYF.

CDR3 coding DNA: TGTGCCAGTAGTGAACCGGGACAGAGATTCGGTACGCAGTATTTT. Residues: CASSEPGQRFGTQYF. The rearrangement uses TRBV19 and TRBJ2-3; 7 bases are a match to TRBD1. Germline trimming cut 5 bases from V and 8 bases from J; bases unmatched to any gene: 13. This CDR3 spans 15 amino acids. The germline gives CDR1 LNHDA, CDR2 SQIVND (reference sequence).

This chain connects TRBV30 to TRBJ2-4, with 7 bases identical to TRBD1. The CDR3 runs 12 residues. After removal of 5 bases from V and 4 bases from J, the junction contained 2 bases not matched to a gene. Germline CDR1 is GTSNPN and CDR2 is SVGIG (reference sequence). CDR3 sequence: CAWDRAKNIQYF. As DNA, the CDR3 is TGTGCCTGGGACAGGGCGAAAAACATTCAGTACTTC.